These 24 T cell receptor beta chains share one sample of origin, sequenced in a study of T cell changes during pregnancy in multiple sclerosis. Method: immunoSEQ multiplex PCR; TCRdb's copy keeps in-frame clones and lacks some. The data hold tens of thousands of clones, with 85% to 95% observed a single time. The sequencing input was peripheral blood. Receptors originate from a female donor with multiple sclerosis, enrolled in a pregnancy study.

The CDR3 sequence is CASSSNTGAAYNEQFF. CDR3 DNA sequence: TGTGCCAGCAGCTCAAATACAGGGGCCGCATACAATGAGCAGTTCTTC. The V call is TRBV13, the J call TRBJ2-1; 7 bases agree with TRBD1. Per germline, CDR1 PRHDT and CDR2 FYEKMQ (reference sequence). The length of the CDR3 is 16 residues. V trimming: 4 bases; J trimming: 4 bases; junction bases outside the gene matches: 10.

The chain links TRBV5-1 to TRBJ1-1; the D gene is possibly TRBD1 (6 bases). This CDR3 has 16 amino acids. From germline, CDR1 is SGHRS and CDR2 YFSETQ. V lost 4 bases and J 0 bases, leaving 16 bases between the germline ends. The CDR3 is CASSVTGTGMNTEAFF. The CDR3 DNA follows: TGCGCCAGCAGCGTTACAGGGACGGGCATGAACACTGAAGCTTTCTTT.

This clone was seen only once. J is TRBJ1-2 and V is TRBV28, with D hard to call. The CDR3 totals 14 residues. Germline V gene data show CDR1 as MDHEN and CDR2 as SYDVKM. Trimming took off 1 base at V and 2 bases at J, with 8 bases between the two ends. The CDR3 nucleotides are TGTGCCAGCAGTTTATATCAAGCGAACTATGGCTACACCTTC. It encodes CASSLYQANYGYTF.

The V gene is TRBV7-9, the J gene TRBJ2-7, with 7 bases lining up with TRBD2. V shed 1 base, J shed 5 bases, and the junction held 11 bases outside the gene matches. CDR1 and CDR2 (germline): SEHNR, FQNEAQ (reference sequence). This CDR3 region has 16 residues. The DNA of the CDR3 is TGTGCCAGCAGCTTAGACCCGGGACTAATCCTGAACGAGCAGTACTTC. Translated: CASSLDPGLILNEQYF.

In this sample, this clone turned up a few times. The V gene is TRBV9, the J gene TRBJ2-2, with TRBD2 matching 10 bases. The CDR3 has 16 amino acids. V lost 2 bases and J lost 0; bases outside the gene matches: 1. Germline V gene sequence: CDR1 SGDLS, CDR2 YYNGEE. This CDR3 reads CASSVTSGANTGELFF. The CDR3 DNA follows: TGTGCCAGCAGCGTTACTAGCGGGGCGAACACCGGGGAGCTGTTTTTT.

The chain carries TRBV30 and TRBJ1-2, with no clear D. V dropped 5 bases and J dropped 4 bases, with 8 bases sitting between them. CDR3 length equals 11 residues. Germline CDR1 GTSNPN, CDR2 SVGIG (reference sequence). As DNA, the CDR3 is TGTGCCTGGGGAGAGCTCTATGGCTACACCTTC. Translating it yields CAWGELYGYTF.

The chain is built from TRBV9 and TRBJ2-1; D perhaps matches TRBD2 (6 bases). V was cut by 0 bases and J by 4 bases, with 14 bases left in between. The CDR3 length is 16 residues. Germline V gene data show CDR1 as SGDLS and CDR2 as YYNGEE. CDR3 DNA sequence: TGTGCCAGCAGCGTAGTTCGGCCCGCGGGGTACAATGAGCAGTTCTTC. Protein: CASSVVRPAGYNEQFF.

The gene calls are TRBV29-1 and TRBJ2-3, with D unclear. The CDR3 spans 10 residues. V dropped 6 bases and J dropped 1 base, with 2 bases sitting between them. Germline lookup yields CDR1 SQVTM and CDR2 ANQGSEA. The CDR3 DNA reads as TGCAGCGTACGCACAGATACGCAGTATTTT. Its translation is CSVRTDTQYF.

In this sample, this clone turned up a few times. This rearrangement joins TRBV7-9 to TRBJ2-5, with no clear D. V dropped 5 bases and J dropped 1 base, with 8 bases sitting between them. The CDR3 spans 13 residues. Germline CDR1 is SEHNR and CDR2 is FQNEAQ (reference sequence). CDR3 sequence (DNA): TGTGCCAGCAGCCCTCCAGGCCAAGAGACCCAGTACTTC. It specifies CASSPPGQETQYF.

The chain recombines TRBV11-2 with TRBJ1-5; D is undetermined. Deletions cut 2 bases from V and 3 bases from J, with 8 bases between. Germline CDR1 and CDR2: SGHAT and FQNNGV. CDR3 length: 14 residues. CDR3 nucleotides: TGTGCCAGCAGCTTAAGTTTTGACAATCAGCCCCAGCATTTT. Protein sequence: CASSLSFDNQPQHF.

This sequence joins TRBV7-9 and TRBJ2-2; tentative D call: TRBD2 (6 bases). The V end was cut by 4 bases, the J end by 3 bases, with 12 bases between. In germline, CDR1 is SEHNR, CDR2 FQNEAQ (reference sequence). The CDR3 extends over 15 amino acids. CDR3 bases: TGTGCCAGCAGCTCCTGGGGGGATTACACCGGGGAGCTGTTTTTT. Its protein is CASSSWGDYTGELFF.

V usage is TRBV28 and J usage is TRBJ1-5; 8 nucleotides agree with TRBD1. The V gene end was trimmed by 6 bases and the J gene end by 7 bases; junction bases not matched to a gene: 8. The CDR3 runs 14 residues. The V gene's germline CDR1 is MDHEN and CDR2 SYDVKM. The CDR3 nucleotides are TGTGCCAGCAGGGCCCCAGGGGGCGAGCAGCCCCAGCATTTT. Amino acid sequence: CASRAPGGEQPQHF.

The rearrangement joins TRBV9 to TRBJ2-1; 9 nucleotides agree with TRBD2. Germline lookup yields CDR1 SGDLS and CDR2 YYNGEE. This CDR3 is built from 15 residues. The V segment lost 3 bases and the J segment 4 bases; nucleotides outside the gene matches: 5. The CDR3 here is CASSATSGPYNEQFF. The CDR3, as DNA: TGTGCCAGCAGCGCCACTAGCGGGCCTTACAATGAGCAGTTCTTC.

This chain uses TRBV7-9 with TRBJ2-7, with 8 bases that match TRBD2. Trimming removed 1 base from V and 5 bases from J; junction bases left unmatched: 7. This CDR3 spans 15 amino acids. Germline V gene sequence: CDR1 SEHNR, CDR2 FQNEAQ (reference sequence). CDR3 protein: CASSLGETSVHEQYF. The CDR3 DNA reads TGTGCCAGCAGCTTAGGCGAGACTAGCGTCCACGAGCAGTACTTC.

V usage is TRBV5-4 and J usage is TRBJ2-5, with 10 bases identical to TRBD2. Unmatched junction bases numbered 7, after V lost 2 bases and J lost 3 bases. Germline loops: CDR1 SGHNT, CDR2 YYREEE (reference sequence). This CDR3 is built from 16 residues. This CDR3 is CASSFQSGRGEETQYF. In DNA, the CDR3 is TGTGCCAGCAGCTTCCAGAGCGGGAGGGGAGAAGAGACCCAGTACTTC.

This chain connects TRBV9 to TRBJ2-3, with D possibly TRBD2 on 5 matching bases. The CDR3 runs 14 residues. Deletions cut 0 bases from V and 2 bases from J, with 7 bases between. Looked up from germline, CDR1 is SGDLS and CDR2 is YYNGEE. The chain's CDR3 is CASSVVDYTDTQYF. For the CDR3, the DNA is TGTGCCAGCAGCGTAGTTGACTACACAGATACGCAGTATTTT.

The V call is TRBV4-2, the J call TRBJ2-7; D gene unclear. The CDR3 consists of 14 residues. V was cut by 0 bases and J by 4 bases, with 10 bases left in between. Germline CDR1 and CDR2: LGHNA and YNFKEQ. CDR3 residues: CASSQERLGYEQYF. The CDR3 coding sequence is TGTGCCAGCAGCCAAGAAAGACTCGGGTACGAGCAGTACTTC.

The chain couples TRBV29-1 to TRBJ2-5; 8 bases are a match to TRBD1. V was pared by 7 bases and J by 1 base, with 20 bases of the junction left unmatched. The CDR3 runs 18 residues. CDR1 and CDR2 (germline): SQVTM, ANQGSEA. In nucleotides, the CDR3 is TGCAGCGCCCAGGGGGTCTTGACAGGGGCAGGTGGCCAAGAGACCCAGTACTTC. This sequence encodes CSAQGVLTGAGGQETQYF.

V is TRBV5-1 and J is TRBJ2-7; D not resolved. This CDR3 contains 13 residues. Trimming took 2 bases from V and 0 from J, leaving 6 bases between them. CDR1 and CDR2 (germline): SGHRS, YFSETQ. The CDR3 reads CASSLENSYEQYF. The CDR3 nucleotides read TGCGCCAGCAGCTTAGAAAACTCCTACGAGCAGTACTTC.

The rearrangement links TRBV19 to TRBJ2-7; 8 nucleotides agree with TRBD1. Germline-derived CDR1 and CDR2 are LNHDA and SQIVND (reference sequence). The trim removed 7 bases at V and 2 bases at J, leaving 4 bases unmatched. The CDR3 has 13 amino acids. The CDR3 coding sequence is TGTGCCAGTAAGGGGACAGGACCCTACGAGCAGTACTTC. Translation gives CASKGTGPYEQYF.

The gene calls are TRBV27 and TRBJ2-3, with a tentative D call TRBD2 (6 bases). Germline loops: CDR1 MNHEY, CDR2 SMNVEV (reference sequence). CDR3 size: 12 residues. Trimming shortened V by 2 bases and J by 10 bases, and 10 bases separated the two germline ends. The chain's CDR3 is CASSLRGLAQYF. CDR3 nucleotides: TGTGCCAGCAGTTTACGGGGACTCGCGCAGTATTTT.

This chain links TRBV6-4 with TRBJ1-5; D is unclear. Germline V gene lookup returns CDR1 MRHNA and CDR2 SNTAGT. CDR3 length equals 11 residues. The V and J ends lost 9 bases and 4 bases respectively, with 7 bases between them. CDR3 DNA sequence: TGTGCCAGTAGGCTTAATCAGCCCCAGCATTTT. Amino acids: CASRLNQPQHF.

The genes are TRBV2 and TRBJ2-6; D remains unclear. V was cut by 10 bases and J by 1 base, with 11 bases left in between. The CDR3 totals 14 residues. CDR1 and CDR2 from the germline V gene are SNHLY and FYNNEI. The CDR3 DNA sequence: TGTGCCATTCCGACTGGATCTGGGGCCAACGTCCTGACTTTC. Translated: CAIPTGSGANVLTF.

In its sample, this clone was seen a few times. The chain combines TRBV18 with TRBJ1-2; 8 bases match TRBD1. V lost 3 bases to trimming and J lost 3 bases; unmatched junction nucleotides: 3. Per the germline V gene, CDR1 is KGHSH and CDR2 is LQKENI. There are 14 residues in the CDR3. This CDR3 reads CASSPDRDYYGYTF. The CDR3 DNA follows: TGTGCCAGCTCACCGGACAGGGACTACTATGGCTACACCTTC.